This TCR beta chain appears in the sequencing data of a study of shared clonotypes between healthy human individuals. Overall study findings and caveats: It was the few donors that limited the genetic and exposure-history diversity represented.

CD45RO-negative cells were positively selected for CCR7, leaving out terminally differentiated effector memory CD45RA+ cells. This CDR3 has 16 residues. Germline assignment: CDR1 MNHNS and CDR2 SASEGT. V dropped 3 bases and J dropped 7; count of bases not matched to a gene: 7. Data came from immunoSEQ multiplex PCR; TCRdb stores just in-frame clones and leaves some out. Of about 1.9 million clones listed, around 93% are singletons. A word on this clone: What it binds is unknown.

V and J are TRBV6-1 and TRBJ2-1; 12 bases align to TRBD2. The sequenced material came from naive CD8+ T cells from PBMCs. The sequence was obtained from a man between 18 and 29 years old in good health. Some clones in this sample may be carry-over from other donors' samples. CDR3 amino acids: CASSELLAGGPNEQFF. The CDR3 DNA is TGTGCCAGCAGTGAGCTACTAGCGGGAGGCCCAAATGAGCAGTTCTTC.